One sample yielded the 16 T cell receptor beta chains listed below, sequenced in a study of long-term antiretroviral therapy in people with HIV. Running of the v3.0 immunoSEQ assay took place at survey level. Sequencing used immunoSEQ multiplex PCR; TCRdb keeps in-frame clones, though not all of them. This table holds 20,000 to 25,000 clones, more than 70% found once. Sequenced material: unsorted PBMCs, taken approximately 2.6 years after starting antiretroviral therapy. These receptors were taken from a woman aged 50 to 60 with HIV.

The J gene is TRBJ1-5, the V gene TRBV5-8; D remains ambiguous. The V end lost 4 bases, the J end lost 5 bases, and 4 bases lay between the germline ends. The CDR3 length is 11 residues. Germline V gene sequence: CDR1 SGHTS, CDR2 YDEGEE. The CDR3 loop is CASSRYQPQHF. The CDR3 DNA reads TGTGCCAGCAGCCGTTATCAGCCCCAGCATTTT.

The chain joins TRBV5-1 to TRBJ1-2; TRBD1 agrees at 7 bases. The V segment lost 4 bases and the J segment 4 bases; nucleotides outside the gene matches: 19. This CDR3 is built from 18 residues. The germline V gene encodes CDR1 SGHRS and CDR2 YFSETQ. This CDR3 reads CASSRQGTVSEGLYGYTF. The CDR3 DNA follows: TGCGCCAGCAGCCGGCAAGGGACAGTCAGTGAGGGACTCTATGGCTACACCTTC.

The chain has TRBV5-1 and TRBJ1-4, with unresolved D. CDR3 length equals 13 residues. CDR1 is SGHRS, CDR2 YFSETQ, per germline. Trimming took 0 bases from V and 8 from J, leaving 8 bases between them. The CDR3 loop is CASSLGDGEKLFF. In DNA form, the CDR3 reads TGCGCCAGCAGCTTGGGCGACGGGGAAAAACTGTTTTTT.

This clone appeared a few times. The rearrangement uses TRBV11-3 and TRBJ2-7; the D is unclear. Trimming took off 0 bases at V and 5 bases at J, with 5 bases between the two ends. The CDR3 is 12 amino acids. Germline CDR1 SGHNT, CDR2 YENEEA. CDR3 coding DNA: TGTGCCAGCAGCTTAGATCAAGACGAGCAGTACTTC. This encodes CASSLDQDEQYF.

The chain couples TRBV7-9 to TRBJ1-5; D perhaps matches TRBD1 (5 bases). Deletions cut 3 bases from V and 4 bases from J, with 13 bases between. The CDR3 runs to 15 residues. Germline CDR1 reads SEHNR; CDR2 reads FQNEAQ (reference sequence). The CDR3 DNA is TGTGCCAGCAGCTTGGGACCAACGGGGAATCAGCCCCAGCATTTT. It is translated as CASSLGPTGNQPQHF.

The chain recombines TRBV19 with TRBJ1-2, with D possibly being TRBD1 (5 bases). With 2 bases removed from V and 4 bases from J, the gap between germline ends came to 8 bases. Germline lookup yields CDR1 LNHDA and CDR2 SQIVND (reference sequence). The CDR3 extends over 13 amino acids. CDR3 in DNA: TGTGCCAGTAGTATAACCGACAGCTATGGCTACACCTTC. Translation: CASSITDSYGYTF.

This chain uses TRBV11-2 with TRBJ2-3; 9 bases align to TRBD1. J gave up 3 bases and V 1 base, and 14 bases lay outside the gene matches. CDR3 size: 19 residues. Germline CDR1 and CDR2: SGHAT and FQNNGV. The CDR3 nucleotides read TGTGCCAGCAGCTTAGTAGCCTCGGACAGGGGACACTTTACAGATACGCAGTATTTT. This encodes CASSLVASDRGHFTDTQYF. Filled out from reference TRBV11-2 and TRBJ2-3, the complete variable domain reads EAGVAQSPRYKIIEKRQSVAFWCNPISGHATLYWYQQILGQGPKLLIQFQNNGVVDDSQLPKDRFSAERLKGVDSTLKIQPAKLEDSAVYLCASSLVASDRGHFTDTQYFGPGTRLTVL.

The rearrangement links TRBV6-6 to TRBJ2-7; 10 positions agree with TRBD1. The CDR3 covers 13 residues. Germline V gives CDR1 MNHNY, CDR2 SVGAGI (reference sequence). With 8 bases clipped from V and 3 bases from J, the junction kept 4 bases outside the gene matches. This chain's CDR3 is CASLRDRGYEQYF. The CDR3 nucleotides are TGTGCCAGCTTGCGGGACAGGGGCTACGAGCAGTACTTC.

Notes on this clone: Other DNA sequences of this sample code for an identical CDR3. CDR3 bases: TGTGCCAGCAGCCTAGGGGGACTAGCCGCAGATACGCAGTATTTT. Its translation is CASSLGGLAADTQYF. V and J are TRBV7-2 and TRBJ2-3, with 9 positions matching TRBD2. Germline CDR1 SGHTA, CDR2 FQGNSA. There are 15 residues in the CDR3. The V gene end was trimmed by 5 bases and the J gene end by 4 bases; junction bases not matched to a gene: 7.

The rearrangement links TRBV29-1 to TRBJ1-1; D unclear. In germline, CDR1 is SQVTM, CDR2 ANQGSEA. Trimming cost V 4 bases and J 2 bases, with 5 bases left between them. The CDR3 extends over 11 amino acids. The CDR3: CSVAENTEAFF. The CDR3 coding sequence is TGCAGCGTTGCAGAAAACACTGAAGCTTTCTTT.

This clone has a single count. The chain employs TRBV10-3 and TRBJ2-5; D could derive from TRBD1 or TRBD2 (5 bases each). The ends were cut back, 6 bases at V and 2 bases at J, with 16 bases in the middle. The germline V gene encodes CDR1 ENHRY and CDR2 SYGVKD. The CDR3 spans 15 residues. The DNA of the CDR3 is TGTGCCATCAGGGGAACCGGGACGCAACAAGAGACCCAGTACTTC. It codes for CAIRGTGTQQETQYF.

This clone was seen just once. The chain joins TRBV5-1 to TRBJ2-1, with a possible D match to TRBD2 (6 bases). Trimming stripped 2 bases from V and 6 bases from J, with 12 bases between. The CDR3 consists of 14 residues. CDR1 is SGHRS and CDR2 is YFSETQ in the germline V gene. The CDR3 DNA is TGCGCCAGCAGCTTATTCCCGGGAGCCAATGAGCAGTTCTTC. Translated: CASSLFPGANEQFF.

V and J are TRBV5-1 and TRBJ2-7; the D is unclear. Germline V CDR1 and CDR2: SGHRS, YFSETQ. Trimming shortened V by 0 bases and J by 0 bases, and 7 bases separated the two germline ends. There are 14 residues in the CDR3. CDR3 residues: CASSLDWSSYEQYF. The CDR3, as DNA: TGCGCCAGCAGCTTGGACTGGAGCTCCTACGAGCAGTACTTC.

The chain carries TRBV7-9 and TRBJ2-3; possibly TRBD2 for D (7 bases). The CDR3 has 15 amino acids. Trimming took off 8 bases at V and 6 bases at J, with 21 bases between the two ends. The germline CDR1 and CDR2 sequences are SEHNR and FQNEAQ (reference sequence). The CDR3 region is CASSPGAGVADTQYF. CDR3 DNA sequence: TGTGCCAGCTCACCAGGGGCGGGAGTTGCGGATACGCAGTATTTT. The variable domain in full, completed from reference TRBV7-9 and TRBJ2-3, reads DTGVSQNPRHKITKRGQNVTFRCDPISEHNRLYWYRQTLGQGPEFLTYFQNEAQLEKSRLLSDRFSAERPKGSFSTLEIQRTEQGDSAMYLCASSPGAGVADTQYFGPGTRLTVL.

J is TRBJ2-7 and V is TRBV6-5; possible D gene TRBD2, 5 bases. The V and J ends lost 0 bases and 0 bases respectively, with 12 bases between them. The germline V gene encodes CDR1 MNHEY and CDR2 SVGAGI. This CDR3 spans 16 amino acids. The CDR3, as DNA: TGTGCCAGCAGTTACTCTGGACTGTTCCTCTCCTACGAGCAGTACTTC. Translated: CASSYSGLFLSYEQYF.

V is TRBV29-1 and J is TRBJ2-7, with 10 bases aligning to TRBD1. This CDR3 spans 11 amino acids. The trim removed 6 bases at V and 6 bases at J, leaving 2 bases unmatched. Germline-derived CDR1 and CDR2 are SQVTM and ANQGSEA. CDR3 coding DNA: TGCAGCGTAGGGACAGGGGTCGAGCAGTACTTC. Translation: CSVGTGVEQYF.